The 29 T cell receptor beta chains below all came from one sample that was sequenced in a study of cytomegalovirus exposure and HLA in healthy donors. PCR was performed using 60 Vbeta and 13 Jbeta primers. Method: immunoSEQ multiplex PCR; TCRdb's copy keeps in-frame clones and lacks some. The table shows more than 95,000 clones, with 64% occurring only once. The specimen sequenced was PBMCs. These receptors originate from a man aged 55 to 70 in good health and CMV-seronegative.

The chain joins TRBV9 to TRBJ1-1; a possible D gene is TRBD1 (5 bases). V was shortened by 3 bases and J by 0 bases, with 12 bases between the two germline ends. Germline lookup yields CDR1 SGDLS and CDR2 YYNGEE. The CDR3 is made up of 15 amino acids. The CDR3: CASSALGGLNTEAFF. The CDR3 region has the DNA TGTGCCAGCAGCGCCCTGGGGGGATTGAACACTGAAGCTTTCTTT. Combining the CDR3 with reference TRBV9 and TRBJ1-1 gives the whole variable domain DSGVTQTPKHLITATGQRVTLRCSPRSGDLSVYWYQQSLDQGLQFLIQYYNGEERAKGNILERFSAQQFPDLHSELNLSSLELGDSALYFCASSALGGLNTEAFFGQGTRLTVV.

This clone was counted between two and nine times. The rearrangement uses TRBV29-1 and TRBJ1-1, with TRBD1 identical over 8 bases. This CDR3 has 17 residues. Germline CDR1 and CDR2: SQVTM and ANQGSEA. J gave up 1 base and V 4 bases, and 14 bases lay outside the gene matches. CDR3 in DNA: TGCAGCGTTGCCGCCCGGCAGGGGGCTAACGGGAACACTGAAGCTTTCTTT. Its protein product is CSVAARQGANGNTEAFF. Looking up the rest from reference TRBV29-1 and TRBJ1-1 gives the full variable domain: SAVISQKPSRDICQRGTSLTIQCQVDSQVTMMFWYRQQPGQSLTLIATANQGSEATYESGFVIDKFPISRPNLTFSTLTVSNMSPEDSSIYLCSVAARQGANGNTEAFFGQGTRLTVV.

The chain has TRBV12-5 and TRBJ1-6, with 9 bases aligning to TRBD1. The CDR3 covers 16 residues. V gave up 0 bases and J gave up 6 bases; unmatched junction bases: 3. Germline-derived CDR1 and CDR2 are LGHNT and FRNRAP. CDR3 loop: CASGLVQGAGNSPLHF. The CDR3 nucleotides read TGTGCTAGTGGTTTGGTACAGGGGGCAGGTAATTCACCCCTCCACTTT.

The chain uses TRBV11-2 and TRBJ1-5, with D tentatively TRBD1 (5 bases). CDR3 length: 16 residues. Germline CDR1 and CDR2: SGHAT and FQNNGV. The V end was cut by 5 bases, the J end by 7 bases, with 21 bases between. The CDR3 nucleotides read TGTGCCAGCAGCAATACAAAGGGAGCCCGGGGGCAGCCCCAGCATTTT. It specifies CASSNTKGARGQPQHF. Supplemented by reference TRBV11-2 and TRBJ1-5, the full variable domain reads EAGVAQSPRYKIIEKRQSVAFWCNPISGHATLYWYQQILGQGPKLLIQFQNNGVVDDSQLPKDRFSAERLKGVDSTLKIQPAKLEDSAVYLCASSNTKGARGQPQHFGDGTRLSIL.

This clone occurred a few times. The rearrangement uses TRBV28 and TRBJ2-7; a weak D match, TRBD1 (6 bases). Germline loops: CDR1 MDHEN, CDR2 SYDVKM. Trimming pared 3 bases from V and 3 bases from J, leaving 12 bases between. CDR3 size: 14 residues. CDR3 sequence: CASSFDRPFYEQYF. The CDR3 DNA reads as TGTGCCAGCAGTTTCGACAGGCCCTTCTACGAGCAGTACTTC.

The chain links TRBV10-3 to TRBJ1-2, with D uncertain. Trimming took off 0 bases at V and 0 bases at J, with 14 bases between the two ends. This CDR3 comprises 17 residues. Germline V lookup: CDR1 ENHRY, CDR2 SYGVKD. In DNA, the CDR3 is TGTGCCATCAGTGAGTCGCTGGGTTCGACTGCTAACTATGGCTACACCTTC. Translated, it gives CAISESLGSTANYGYTF.

CDR3 region: CASSIRDSTYNEQFF. The CDR3 region has the DNA TGTGCCAGCAGCATAAGGGACAGTACCTACAATGAGCAGTTCTTC. The chain combines TRBV7-3 with TRBJ2-1; 7 bases agree with TRBD1. J was trimmed by 2 bases and V by 5 bases; bases with no gene match: 6. The CDR3 covers 15 residues. Germline V gene lookup returns CDR1 SGHTA and CDR2 FQGTGA.

DNA for the CDR3: TGTGCCAGCAGCTTGGCAGGGATAAGCCAGCCCCAGCATTTT. Amino acid sequence: CASSLAGISQPQHF. The chain has TRBV5-8 and TRBJ1-5, with D tentatively TRBD1 (5 bases). The CDR3 length is 14 residues. Trimming took off 0 bases at V and 7 bases at J, with 11 bases between the two ends. Per the germline V gene, CDR1 is SGHTS and CDR2 is YDEGEE.

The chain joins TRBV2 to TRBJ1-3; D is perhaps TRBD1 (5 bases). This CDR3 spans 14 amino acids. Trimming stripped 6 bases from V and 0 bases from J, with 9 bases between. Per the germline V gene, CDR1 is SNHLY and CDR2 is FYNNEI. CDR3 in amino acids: CASRQGTSGNTIYF. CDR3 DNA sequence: TGTGCCAGCAGGCAGGGAACCTCTGGAAACACCATATATTTT.

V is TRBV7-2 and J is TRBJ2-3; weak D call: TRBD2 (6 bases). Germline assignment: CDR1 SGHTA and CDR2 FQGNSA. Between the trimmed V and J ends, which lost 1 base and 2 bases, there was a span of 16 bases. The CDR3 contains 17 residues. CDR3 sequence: CASSLDYGEVLTDTQYF. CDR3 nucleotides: TGTGCCAGCAGCTTAGATTATGGGGAGGTTCTCACAGATACGCAGTATTTT.

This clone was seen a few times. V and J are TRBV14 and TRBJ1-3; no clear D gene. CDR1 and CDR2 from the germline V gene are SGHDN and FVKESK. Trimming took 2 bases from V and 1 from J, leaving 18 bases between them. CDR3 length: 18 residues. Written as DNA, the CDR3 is TGTGCCAGCAGCCAAATCCGAGGGCAGTTAAGATCTGGAAACACCATATATTTT. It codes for CASSQIRGQLRSGNTIYF.

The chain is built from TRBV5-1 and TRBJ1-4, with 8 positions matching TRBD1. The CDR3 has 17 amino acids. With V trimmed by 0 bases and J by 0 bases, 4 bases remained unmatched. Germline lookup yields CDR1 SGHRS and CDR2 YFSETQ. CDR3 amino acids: CASSLAAQGATNEKLFF. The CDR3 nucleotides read TGCGCCAGCAGCTTGGCCGCACAGGGGGCAACTAATGAAAAACTGTTTTTT.

The DNA for the CDR3 is TGTGCCAGCAGTCAAACAGGGGCATCGAATCAGCCCCAGCATTTT. It yields the protein CASSQTGASNQPQHF. The chain links TRBV6-5 to TRBJ1-5, with 7 nucleotides matching TRBD1. The CDR3 has 15 residues. V lost 5 bases to trimming and J lost 4 bases; unmatched junction nucleotides: 8. Looked up from germline, CDR1 is MNHEY and CDR2 is SVGAGI.

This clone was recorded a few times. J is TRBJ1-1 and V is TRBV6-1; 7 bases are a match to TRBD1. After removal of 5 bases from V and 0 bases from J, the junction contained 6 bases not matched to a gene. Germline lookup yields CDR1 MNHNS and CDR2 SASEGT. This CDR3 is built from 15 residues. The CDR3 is CASSKGQLMNTEAFF. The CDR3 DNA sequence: TGTGCCAGCAGTAAGGGACAGCTCATGAACACTGAAGCTTTCTTT.

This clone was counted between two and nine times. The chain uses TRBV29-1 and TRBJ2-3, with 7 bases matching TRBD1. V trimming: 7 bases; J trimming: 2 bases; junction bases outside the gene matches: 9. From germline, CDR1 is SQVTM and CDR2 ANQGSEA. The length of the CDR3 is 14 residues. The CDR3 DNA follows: TGCAGCGGGGGACAGTTCACCATCACAGATACGCAGTATTTT. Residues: CSGGQFTITDTQYF.

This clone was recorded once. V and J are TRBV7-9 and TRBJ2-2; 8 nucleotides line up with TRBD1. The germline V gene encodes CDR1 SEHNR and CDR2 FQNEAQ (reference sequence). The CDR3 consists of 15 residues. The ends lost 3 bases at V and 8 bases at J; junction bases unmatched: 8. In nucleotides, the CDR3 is TGTGCCAGCAGCTTGGGACAGGCGGTTCTGGGGGAGCTGTTTTTT. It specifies CASSLGQAVLGELFF. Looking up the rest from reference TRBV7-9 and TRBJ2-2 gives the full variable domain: DTGVSQNPRHKITKRGQNVTFRCDPISEHNRLYWYRQTLGQGPEFLTYFQNEAQLEKSRLLSDRFSAERPKGSFSTLEIQRTEQGDSAMYLCASSLGQAVLGELFFGEGSRLTVL.

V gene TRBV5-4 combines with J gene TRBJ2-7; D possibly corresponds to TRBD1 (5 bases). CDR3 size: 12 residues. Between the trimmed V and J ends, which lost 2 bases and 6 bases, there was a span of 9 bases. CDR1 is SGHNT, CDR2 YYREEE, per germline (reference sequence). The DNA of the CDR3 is TGTGCCAGCAGCTTAGACAGTACCGAGCAGTACTTC. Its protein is CASSLDSTEQYF.

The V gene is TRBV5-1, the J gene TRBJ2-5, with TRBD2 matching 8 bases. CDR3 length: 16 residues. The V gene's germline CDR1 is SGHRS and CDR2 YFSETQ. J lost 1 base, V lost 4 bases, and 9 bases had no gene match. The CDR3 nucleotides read TGCGCCAGCAGCCCCGGGGTAGCGGGGTCCCAAGAGACCCAGTACTTC. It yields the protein CASSPGVAGSQETQYF.

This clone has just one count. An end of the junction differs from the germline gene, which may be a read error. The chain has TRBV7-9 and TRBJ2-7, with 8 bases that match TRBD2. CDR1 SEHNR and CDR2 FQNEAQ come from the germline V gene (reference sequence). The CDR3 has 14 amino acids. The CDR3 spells CSSSLRGGSYEQYF. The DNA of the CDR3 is TGTTCCAGCAGTCTCCGGGGGGGCTCCTACGAGCAGTACTTC.

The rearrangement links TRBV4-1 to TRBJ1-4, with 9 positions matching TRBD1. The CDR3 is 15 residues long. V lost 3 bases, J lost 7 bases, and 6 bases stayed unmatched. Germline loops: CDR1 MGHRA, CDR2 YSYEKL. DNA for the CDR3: TGCGCCAGCAGCCAGTGGACAGGGGTCAGTGAAAAACTGTTTTTT. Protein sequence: CASSQWTGVSEKLFF.

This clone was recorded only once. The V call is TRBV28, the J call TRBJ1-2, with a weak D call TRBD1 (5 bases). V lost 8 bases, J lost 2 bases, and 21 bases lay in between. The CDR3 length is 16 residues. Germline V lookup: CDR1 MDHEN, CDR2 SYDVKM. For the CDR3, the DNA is TGTGCCAGCGATGCTCCGCAGGGTTATGGAAACTATGGCTACACCTTC. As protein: CASDAPQGYGNYGYTF.

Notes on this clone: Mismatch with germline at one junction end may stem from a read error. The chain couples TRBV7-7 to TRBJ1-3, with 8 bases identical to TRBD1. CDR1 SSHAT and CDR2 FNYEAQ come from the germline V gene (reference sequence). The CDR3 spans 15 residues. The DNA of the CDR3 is TGTGCTAGCAGCGATATCAGGGGGCCTGGAAACACCATATATTTT. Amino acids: CASSDIRGPGNTIYF.

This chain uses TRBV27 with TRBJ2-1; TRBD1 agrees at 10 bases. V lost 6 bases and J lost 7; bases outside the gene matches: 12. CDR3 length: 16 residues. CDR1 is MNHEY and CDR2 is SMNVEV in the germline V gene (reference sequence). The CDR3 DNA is TGTGCCAGCAGGCCCATCGGGACAGGGGTTGTAAATGAGCAGTTCTTC. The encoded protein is CASRPIGTGVVNEQFF.

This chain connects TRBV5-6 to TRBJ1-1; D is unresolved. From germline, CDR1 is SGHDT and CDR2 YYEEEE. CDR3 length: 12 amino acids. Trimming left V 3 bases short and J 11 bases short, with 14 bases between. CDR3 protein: CASSSAEGLAFF. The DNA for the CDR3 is TGTGCCAGCAGCTCGGCAGAGGGTTTGGCTTTCTTT.

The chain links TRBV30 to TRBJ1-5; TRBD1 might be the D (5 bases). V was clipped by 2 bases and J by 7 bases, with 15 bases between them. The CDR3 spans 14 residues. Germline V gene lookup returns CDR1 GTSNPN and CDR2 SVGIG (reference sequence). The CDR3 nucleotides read TGTGCCTGGAGTTTTCCAGGGAATTCGCAGCCCCAGCATTTT. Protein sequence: CAWSFPGNSQPQHF.

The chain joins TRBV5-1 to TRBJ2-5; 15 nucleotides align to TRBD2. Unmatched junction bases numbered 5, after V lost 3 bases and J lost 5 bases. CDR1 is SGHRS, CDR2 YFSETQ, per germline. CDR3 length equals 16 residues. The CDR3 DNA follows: TGCGCCAGCAGCTCACGGACTAGCGGGGGGGCGGAGACCCAGTACTTC. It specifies CASSSRTSGGAETQYF.

CDR3 loop: CASSGGTSGTYNEQFF. The CDR3 region has the DNA TGTGCCAGCAGCGGAGGGACTAGCGGCACCTACAATGAGCAGTTCTTC. J is TRBJ2-1 and V is TRBV5-4, with 11 bases lining up with TRBD2. J lost 2 bases, V lost 4 bases, and 5 bases had no gene match. From germline, CDR1 is SGHNT and CDR2 YYREEE (reference sequence). The length of the CDR3 is 16 residues. The full variable domain, in which reference TRBV5-4 and TRBJ2-1 provide the parts outside the CDR3, is ETGVTQSPTHLIKTRGQQVTLRCSSQSGHNTVSWYQQALGQGPQFIFQYYREEENGRGNFPPRFSGLQFPNYSSELNVNALELDDSALYLCASSGGTSGTYNEQFFGPGTRLTVL.

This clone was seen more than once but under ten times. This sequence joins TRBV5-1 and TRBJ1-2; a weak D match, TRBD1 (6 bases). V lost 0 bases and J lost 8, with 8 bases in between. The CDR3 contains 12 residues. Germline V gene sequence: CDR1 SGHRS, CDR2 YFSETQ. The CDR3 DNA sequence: TGCGCCAGCAGCTTGGAGGACAGCGGCTACACCTTC. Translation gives CASSLEDSGYTF.

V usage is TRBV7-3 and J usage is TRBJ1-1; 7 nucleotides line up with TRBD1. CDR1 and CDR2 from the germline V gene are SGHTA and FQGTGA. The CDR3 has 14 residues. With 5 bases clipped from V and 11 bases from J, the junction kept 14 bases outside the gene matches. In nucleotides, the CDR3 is TGTGCCAGCAGCACTGGGACAGCCGGGCGTTGGGCTTTCTTT. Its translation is CASSTGTAGRWAFF.